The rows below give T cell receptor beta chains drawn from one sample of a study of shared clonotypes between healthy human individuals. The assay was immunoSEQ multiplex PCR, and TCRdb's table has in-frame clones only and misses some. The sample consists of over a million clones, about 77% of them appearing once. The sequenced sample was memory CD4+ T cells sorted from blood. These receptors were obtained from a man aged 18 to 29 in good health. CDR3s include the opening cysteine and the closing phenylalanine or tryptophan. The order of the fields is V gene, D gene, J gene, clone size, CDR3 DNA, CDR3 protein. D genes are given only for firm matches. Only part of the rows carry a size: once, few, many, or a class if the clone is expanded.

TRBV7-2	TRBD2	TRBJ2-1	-	TGTGCCAGCAGCGGCGCCGGGACTAGCGGTTCCTACAATGAGCAGTTCTTC	CASSGAGTSGSYNEQFF
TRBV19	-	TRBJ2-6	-	TGTGCCAGTAGAAGAACAGGTACAACCTCTGGGGCCAACGTCCTGACTTTC	CASRRTGTTSGANVLTF
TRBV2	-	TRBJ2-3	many	TGTGCCAGCAGTGATTCCCAGGCCACGCAGTATTTT	CASSDSQATQYF
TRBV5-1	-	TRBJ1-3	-	TGCGCCAGCAGCATAGGGGGTTTAAGCTCTGGAAACACCATATATTTT	CASSIGGLSSGNTIYF
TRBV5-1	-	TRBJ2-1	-	TGCGCCAGCAGCTTGGAGAGGGAGCAGTTCTTC	CASSLEREQFF
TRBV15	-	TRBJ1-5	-	TGTGCCACCAGCAGAGTTCGACAGGACCCCTATCAGCCCCAGCATTTT	CATSRVRQDPYQPQHF
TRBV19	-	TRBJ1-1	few	TGTGCCAGTATTGGAAAAGGGGGCACTGAAGCTTTCTTT	CASIGKGGTEAFF
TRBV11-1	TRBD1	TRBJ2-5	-	TGTGCCAGCAGCACGTCGGGACAGGTTCTACAAGAGACCCAGTACTTC	CASSTSGQVLQETQYF
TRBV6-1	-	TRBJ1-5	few	TGTGCCAGCAGTGGGACAGTCAATCAGCCCCAGCATTTT	CASSGTVNQPQHF
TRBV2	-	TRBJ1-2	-	TGTGCCAGCAGTGGGCAGGGAATCGGTACCTATGGCTACACCTTC	CASSGQGIGTYGYTF
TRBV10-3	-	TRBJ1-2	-	TGTGCCATCAGTGTCGCCGGGGACTCAGATGGCTACACCTTC	CAISVAGDSDGYTF
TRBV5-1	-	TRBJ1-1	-	TGCGCCAGCACAGGTTCAGGGGACACTGAAGCTTTCTTT	CASTGSGDTEAFF
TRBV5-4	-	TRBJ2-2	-	TGTGCCAGCAGCTTTGAAAGGAACACCGGGGAGCTGTTTTTT	CASSFERNTGELFF
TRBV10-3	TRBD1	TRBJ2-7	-	TGTGCCATCAGTGAGCGTACACAGGGGAAGAACGAGCAGTACTTC	CAISERTQGKNEQYF
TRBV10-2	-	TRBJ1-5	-	TGCGCCAGCAGTGGGGAGATCAGCAATCAGCCCCAGCATTTT	CASSGEISNQPQHF
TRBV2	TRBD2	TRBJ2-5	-	TGTGCCAGCAGTGTATCAAGCGGGGGGCGAGAGACCCAGTACTTC	CASSVSSGGRETQYF
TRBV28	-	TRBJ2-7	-	TGTGCCAGCAGACGAGCCTCGGGAAGTGGTACTCCTCAGTACTTC	CASRRASGSGTPQYF
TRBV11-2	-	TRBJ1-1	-	TGTGCCAGCAGCTTAGGTGGGACAAGGGGAGGCACTGAAGCTTTCTTT	CASSLGGTRGGTEAFF
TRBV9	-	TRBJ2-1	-	TGTGCCAGCAGCGCAGAGGTCTCCTACAATGAGCAGTTCTTC	CASSAEVSYNEQFF
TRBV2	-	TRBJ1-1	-	TGTGCCAGCGGGGGGACCCTGAACACTGAAGCTTTCTTT	CASGGTLNTEAFF
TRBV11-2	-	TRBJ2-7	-	TGTGCCAGCAGCTTAGCGTGGAGTTCCTCCTACGAGCAGTACTTC	CASSLAWSSSYEQYF
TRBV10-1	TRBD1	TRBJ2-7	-	TGCGCCAGCAGTGAGGGGACAGGGCCCTACGAGCAGTACTTC	CASSEGTGPYEQYF
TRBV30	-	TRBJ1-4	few	TGTGCCTGGGGGAAGGGTATGAATGAAAAACTGTTTTTT	CAWGKGMNEKLFF
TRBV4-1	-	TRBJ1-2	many	TGCGCCAGCAGCCAAGATAGGGTCAGGGTAGGGGGCTACACCTTC	CASSQDRVRVGGYTF
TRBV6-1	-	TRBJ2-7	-	TGTGCCAGCAGTGAAGACAGGACCCCGGGGGAGCAGTACTTC	CASSEDRTPGEQYF
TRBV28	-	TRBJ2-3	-	TGTGCCAGCAGTTTACCAGGGACTCAAGATACGCAGTATTTT	CASSLPGTQDTQYF
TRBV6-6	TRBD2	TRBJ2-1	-	TGTGCCAGCAGTACGACGACTAGCGGGGCTTGGGATGAGCAGTTCTTC	CASSTTTSGAWDEQFF
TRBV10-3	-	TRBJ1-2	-	TGTGCCATCAGTCGAGACGGGACCTATGGCTACACCTTC	CAISRDGTYGYTF
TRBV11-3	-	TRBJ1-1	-	TGTGCCAGCAGCTCCCCTCTGGGAACTGAAGCTTTCTTT	CASSSPLGTEAFF
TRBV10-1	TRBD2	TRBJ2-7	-	TGCGCCAGCAGTGAGCTAGCGGCGGGGGTGGACGAGCAGTACTTC	CASSELAAGVDEQYF
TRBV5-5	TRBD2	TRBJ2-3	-	TGTGCCAGCAGCTTGACCGGACTAGCGTACACAGATACGCAGTATTTT	CASSLTGLAYTDTQYF
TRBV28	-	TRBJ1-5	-	TGTGCCAGCAGTTCGATAGGGCAGCCCCAGCATTTT	CASSSIGQPQHF
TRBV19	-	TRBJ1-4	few	TGTGCCAGTAGTATCGGGACACCGGAGAGACTGTTTTTT	CASSIGTPERLFF
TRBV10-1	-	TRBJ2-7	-	TGCGCCAGCAGTGAGGGTTTCGGCAGGAACGACTACGAGCAGTACTTC	CASSEGFGRNDYEQYF
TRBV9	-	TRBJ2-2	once	TGTGCCAGCACTACCACGAGCGACTACACCGGGGAGCTGTTTTTT	CASTTTSDYTGELFF